This TCR beta chain is from a study of response to subunit inactivated influenza vaccine. Trimming removed 0 bases from V and 0 bases from J, with 12 bases in between. This CDR3 contains 16 residues. CDR1 is DFQATT and CDR2 is SNEGSKA in the germline V gene (reference sequence). From the RT-PCR reads, TCRdb called clonotypes with MiXCR, one entry per CDR3 protein. The sample has roughly 790,000 distinct CDR3 sequences; 21% are singletons. There are a few counts of this clonotype. The genes are TRBV20-1 and TRBJ1-5; no definite D call. The sequence was collected from a man aged 45 to 65 who received an inactivated influenza vaccine. The sample in question was PBMCs from blood, obtained more than 4 days after vaccination. CDR3 loop: CSARDVTFGSNQPQHF. CDR3 coding DNA: TGCAGTGCTAGAGATGTGACCTTTGGTAGCAATCAGCCCCAGCATTTT.